Presented here are 8 T cell receptor beta chains from one specimen sequenced in a study of T cells after posttransplantation cyclophosphamide. Generated by immunoSEQ multiplex PCR, the TCRdb table keeps only in-frame clones and is missing some. The data contain around 870 clones, roughly 70% of them singletons. The source material was memory CD8+ T cells sorted from blood. The receptors stem from a woman aged 45-60 years in good health and a related stem cell transplant donor.

This chain joins TRBV7-9 and TRBJ2-6, with D tentatively TRBD1 (5 bases). V gave up 5 bases and J gave up 2 bases, with 7 bases separating them. The germline V gene has CDR1 SEHNR and CDR2 FQNEAQ (reference sequence). This CDR3 has 14 residues. Here the CDR3 DNA reads TGTGCCAGCAGCCCAGGGACTGGGGCCAACGTCCTGACTTTC. Its translation is CASSPGTGANVLTF.

The V gene is TRBV14, the J gene TRBJ2-7, with 7 positions matching TRBD2. V shed 1 base and J 7 bases; nucleotides not matched to a gene: 7. This CDR3 region has 14 residues. CDR1 is SGHDN and CDR2 is FVKESK in the germline V gene. This chain's CDR3 is CASSQGGGPREQYF. The DNA of the CDR3 is TGTGCCAGCAGCCAAGGCGGGGGACCGCGTGAGCAGTACTTC.

The rearrangement uses TRBV9 and TRBJ2-1; 9 nucleotides match TRBD2. The CDR3 has 15 residues. Per the germline V gene, CDR1 is SGDLS and CDR2 is YYNGEE. Unmatched junction bases numbered 5, after V lost 0 bases and J lost 7 bases. CDR3 loop: CASSVGGLAGNEQFF. In nucleotides, the CDR3 is TGTGCCAGCAGCGTAGGAGGGCTAGCGGGAAATGAGCAGTTCTTC. Variable domain in full (rest from reference TRBV9 and TRBJ2-1): DSGVTQTPKHLITATGQRVTLRCSPRSGDLSVYWYQQSLDQGLQFLIQYYNGEERAKGNILERFSAQQFPDLHSELNLSSLELGDSALYFCASSVGGLAGNEQFFGPGTRLTVL.

This chain joins TRBV7-9 and TRBJ2-5; the match to TRBD2 covers 8 bases. The ends lost 1 base at V and 1 base at J; junction bases unmatched: 2. The germline gives CDR1 SEHNR, CDR2 FQNEAQ (reference sequence). The CDR3 extends over 15 amino acids. The CDR3: CASSLELAAQETQYF. In nucleotides, the CDR3 is TGTGCCAGCAGCTTAGAACTAGCGGCCCAAGAGACCCAGTACTTC.

This chain connects TRBV18 to TRBJ2-1; 9 positions agree with TRBD2. J lost 10 bases, V lost 3 bases, and 10 bases had no gene match. The germline gives CDR1 KGHSH, CDR2 LQKENI. The CDR3 sequence is 15 residues long. CDR3 sequence (DNA): TGTGCCAGCTCACCGGGAGGAGGACTAGCGATAGAGCAGTTCTTC. Protein: CASSPGGGLAIEQFF.

The chain recombines TRBV27 with TRBJ2-3; D perhaps matches TRBD1 (6 bases). The CDR3 consists of 15 residues. Trimming pared 6 bases from V and 4 bases from J, leaving 17 bases between. The germline gives CDR1 MNHEY, CDR2 SMNVEV (reference sequence). The CDR3 DNA is TGTGCCAGCAGCTTCGGCAGGGGATCTCCAGATACGCAGTATTTT. Translation gives CASSFGRGSPDTQYF.

This clone was found a few times. The chain employs TRBV6-6 and TRBJ2-1; perhaps TRBD2 as D (6 bases). Germline V gene data show CDR1 as MNHNY and CDR2 as SVGAGI (reference sequence). The CDR3 loop spans 15 amino acids. Trimming took 6 bases from V and 4 from J, leaving 16 bases between them. CDR3 DNA: TGTGCCAGCAGCCAAGGGACTTTTAAATACAATGAGCAGTTCTTC. It codes for CASSQGTFKYNEQFF.

This chain links TRBV27 with TRBJ2-5; TRBD2 aligns across 7 bases. The DNA matches TRBJ2-7 better at its end, which makes the J call doubtful. The length of the CDR3 is 15 residues. Germline CDR1 and CDR2: MNHEY and SMNVEV (reference sequence). The CDR3 sequence: CASSPIDTAGYEQYF. DNA for the CDR3: TGTGCCAGCAGTCCGATTGACACAGCGGGGTACGAGCAGTACTTC.